This T cell receptor (beta chain) was identified in a study of T cell changes during pregnancy in multiple sclerosis. The method was immunoSEQ multiplex PCR; TCRdb's version includes in-frame clones alone and lacks a portion of them. The sample consists of more than 75,000 clones, over 90% of them appearing once. The sequencing used peripheral blood, collected in the third trimester of pregnancy. The sequence derives from a female donor with multiple sclerosis, enrolled in a pregnancy study.

CDR3 bases: TGTGCCAGCAGCCCCAGGACAGGGGACCTCAGCTCTGGAAACACCATATATTTT. Translation gives CASSPRTGDLSSGNTIYF. The J gene is TRBJ1-3, the V gene TRBV5-5; the match to TRBD1 covers 9 bases. V was pared by 4 bases and J by 0 bases, with 11 bases of the junction left unmatched. Germline V gene lookup returns CDR1 SGHKS and CDR2 YYEKEE (reference sequence). The CDR3 sequence is 18 residues long. Full variable domain (outside the CDR3, taken from reference TRBV5-5 and TRBJ1-3): DAGVTQSPTHLIKTRGQQVTLRCSPISGHKSVSWYQQVLGQGPQFIFQYYEKEERGRGNFPDRFSARQFPNYSSELNVNALLLGDSALYLCASSPRTGDLSSGNTIYFGEGSWLTVV.